These 11 T cell receptor beta chains originate from one sample sequenced in a study of blood T cell repertoires in COVID-19. The table came from immunoSEQ multiplex PCR; TCRdb's copy has only in-frame clones and leaves some out. The sample gives roughly 160,000 clones, 70% to 90% of which show up once; about 1% is in the top ten. Sequenced sample: peripheral blood. All receptors derive from a man in his forties with acute or convalescent COVID-19.

V and J are TRBV5-6 and TRBJ1-4, with D possibly matching TRBD1 (5 bases). The CDR3 is 14 amino acids. Germline V gene lookup returns CDR1 SGHDT and CDR2 YYEEEE. Trimming cost V 2 bases and J 8 bases, with 13 bases left between them. Here the CDR3 DNA reads TGTGCCAGCAGCTTTAGGCAGGGCGGCGAAAAACTGTTTTTT. Residues: CASSFRQGGEKLFF.

The CDR3 is CASSLERRAFF. The CDR3 DNA sequence: TGTGCCAGCAGCTTAGAACGGCGGGCTTTCTTT. The chain joins TRBV7-9 to TRBJ1-1; no reliable D call. This CDR3 has 11 residues. The germline gives CDR1 SEHNR, CDR2 FQNEAQ (reference sequence). V dropped 1 base and J dropped 11 bases, with 8 bases sitting between them.

The chain uses TRBV5-4 and TRBJ2-5; 10 nucleotides align to TRBD1. V gave up 4 bases and J gave up 4 bases; unmatched junction bases: 4. CDR1 and CDR2 (germline): SGHNT, YYREEE (reference sequence). CDR3 length: 14 residues. CDR3 residues: CASSDGQGGETQYF. CDR3 bases: TGTGCCAGCAGCGACGGACAGGGGGGAGAGACCCAGTACTTC.

This clone was seen once. This rearrangement joins TRBV7-2 to TRBJ2-7; 12 bases align to TRBD1. In germline, CDR1 is SGHTA, CDR2 FQGNSA. The CDR3 sequence is 16 residues long. V dropped 4 bases and J dropped 5; count of bases not matched to a gene: 9. The CDR3 is CASSSTGTGGFHEQYF. For the CDR3, the DNA is TGTGCCAGCAGCTCAACAGGGACAGGGGGCTTCCACGAGCAGTACTTC.

The rearrangement uses TRBV28 and TRBJ1-2, with D unclear. Germline-derived CDR1 and CDR2 are MDHEN and SYDVKM. The CDR3 totals 15 residues. Deletions cut 5 bases from V and 0 bases from J, with 13 bases between. Written as DNA, the CDR3 is TGTGCCAGCAGTCCCAGCGGGATAGCTAACTATGGCTACACCTTC. Protein: CASSPSGIANYGYTF.

V and J are TRBV5-1 and TRBJ1-1; D unresolved. V was clipped by 2 bases and J by 4 bases, with 12 bases between them. The germline V gene has CDR1 SGHRS and CDR2 YFSETQ. This CDR3 contains 14 residues. The DNA of the CDR3 is TGCGCCAGCAGCTTTAGTCCCTACTTCACTGAAGCTTTCTTT. Amino acids: CASSFSPYFTEAFF.

This chain joins TRBV3-1 (or the pseudogene TRBV3-2) and TRBJ1-1; D call uncertain. There are 14 residues in the CDR3. Looked up from germline, CDR1 is LGHDT and CDR2 is YNNKEL (reference sequence). Trimming removed 1 base from V and 5 bases from J, with 11 bases in between. The CDR3 DNA sequence: TGTGCCAGCAGCCAAGCCGGCCGGGGTACTGAAGCTTTCTTT. This encodes CASSQAGRGTEAFF.

CDR3 protein: CASSSPGQGAGGYTF. The DNA of the CDR3 is TGTGCCAGCAGTTCCCCGGGACAGGGGGCAGGGGGCTACACCTTC. This rearrangement joins TRBV28 to TRBJ1-2; TRBD1 agrees at 12 bases. With V trimmed by 4 bases and J by 8 bases, 8 bases remained unmatched. Germline V lookup: CDR1 MDHEN, CDR2 SYDVKM. There are 15 residues in the CDR3.

The rearrangement uses TRBV30 and TRBJ1-4; maybe TRBD1 (6 bases). The CDR3 is 13 residues long. Germline assignment: CDR1 GTSNPN and CDR2 SVGIG (reference sequence). Trimming cost V 6 bases and J 4 bases, with 12 bases left between them. In nucleotides, the CDR3 is TGTGCCTGCCCGGGACATGATAATGAAAAACTGTTTTTT. This translates into CACPGHDNEKLFF.

CDR3 protein: CASSSAGLLQDTQYF. The CDR3 nucleotides read TGCGCCAGCAGTTCCGCGGGACTCCTCCAGGATACGCAGTATTTT. This chain connects TRBV5-1 to TRBJ2-3; possible D gene TRBD2, 6 bases. Germline-derived CDR1 and CDR2 are SGHRS and YFSETQ. The V end lost 5 bases, the J end lost 6 bases, and 19 bases lay between the germline ends. The CDR3 runs 15 residues.

This chain links TRBV6-5 with TRBJ2-7, with 11 nucleotides matching TRBD2. With 5 bases clipped from V and 4 bases from J, the junction kept 7 bases outside the gene matches. The CDR3 contains 15 residues. Germline loops: CDR1 MNHEY, CDR2 SVGAGI. The CDR3 bases are TGTGCCAGCAGTACACGACTAGCGGGGAGGTACGAGCAGTACTTC. It is translated as CASSTRLAGRYEQYF.